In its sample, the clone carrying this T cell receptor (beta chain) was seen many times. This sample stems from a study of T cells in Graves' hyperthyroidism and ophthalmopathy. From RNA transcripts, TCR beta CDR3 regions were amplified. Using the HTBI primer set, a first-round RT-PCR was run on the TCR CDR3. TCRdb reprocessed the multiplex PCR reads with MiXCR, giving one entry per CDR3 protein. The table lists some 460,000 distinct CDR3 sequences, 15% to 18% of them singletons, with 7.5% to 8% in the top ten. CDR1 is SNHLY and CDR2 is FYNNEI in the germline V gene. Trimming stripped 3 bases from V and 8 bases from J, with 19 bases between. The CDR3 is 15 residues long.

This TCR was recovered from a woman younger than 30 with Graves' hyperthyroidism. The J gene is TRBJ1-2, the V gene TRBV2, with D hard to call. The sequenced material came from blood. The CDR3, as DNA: TGTGCCAGCAGTGAGCTGGTGGGAGGGATGGGCGGCTACACCTTC. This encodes CASSELVGGMGGYTF.